This T cell receptor (beta chain) was obtained from a study of T cells in Graves' hyperthyroidism and ophthalmopathy. Recently diagnosed hyperthyroidism of less than 2 months' duration affected patients aged 18 to 65. As to this clonotype: What it recognizes is unknown.

Study conclusions and caveats: Researchers found most expanded thyroid clonotypes above 0.001 in blood as well. In validation, the model predicted ophthalmopathy. These predictions came a median 6.5 months before onset.

Researchers amplified the TCR beta CDR3 regions from RNA transcripts. The TCR CDR3 first-round RT-PCR relied on the HTBI primer set. TCRdb processed the multiplex PCR reads anew with MiXCR; each CDR3 protein has one entry. The sample yields 500,000 to 550,000 distinct CDR3 sequences, 20% seen once. The source is a man aged 18 to 30 with Graves' hyperthyroidism. Sequencing used blood.

In DNA, the CDR3 is TGTGCCAGCAGCTTGCAGTTACTCTACGAGCAGTACTTC. Its protein is CASSLQLLYEQYF. This sequence joins TRBV5-5 and TRBJ2-7, with unresolved D. Deletions cut 1 base from V and 3 bases from J, with 8 bases between. This CDR3 is 13 amino acids long. Germline V lookup: CDR1 SGHKS, CDR2 YYEKEE (reference sequence).